This TCR beta chain was retrieved from a study of cytomegalovirus exposure and HLA in healthy donors listed by TCRdb under 2017. Broadly, across the study: According to an earlier analysis of a few hundred of the donors, some 170 million T cells yielded some 120 million unique TCR beta sequences and 250 to 350 Gb of sequence data. Around 320 gigabases of sequencing data and tens of millions of unique TCR sequences were included in an early release covering roughly 600 HLA-typed donors. Of the 350 to 450 genotyped donors, 80% to 90% were placed in the genetic ancestry cluster associated with self-reported Caucasian donors. The study was designed to test whether signatures of past pathogen exposure could be identified by cataloging public T cell receptors. Using immunosequencing, the study profiled T cell repertoires from about 610 subjects and related those repertoires to cytomegalovirus serostatus. A separate validation cohort of approximately 120 different subjects was used in addition to the approximately 700-subject first cohort. To predict cytomegalovirus infection status, the study brought together high-throughput TCR immunosequencing, statistical association of individual TCRs with disease status, and machine learning. A later analysis re-analyzed previously published TCR beta repertoires from 660 or so donors and added high-resolution HLA genotyping to study TCR occurrence patterns. The later analysis used no new phenotypic data to find candidate immune exposures, relying instead on TCR beta sequences and their occurrence across donors. An earlier analysis of fewer than 700 of the donors applied high-throughput TCR beta sequencing to assess whether each TCR beta V gene segment acted as functional or pseudogenic. Donor age, sex, ethnicity and CMV serostatus were collected together with the repertoire data. A later genetic analysis used genome-wide SNP genotypes for about 55% of the 666 donors, treating that subset as a discovery cohort. All discovery cohort repertoires had been generated on a single sequencing platform. HLA typing included class I and class II loci at four-digit resolution. The number of donors typed differed by locus, with about 629-630 for A, B, C, DRB1 and DQB1, over 500 for DQA1, approximately 580 for DPA1, and around 450 for DPB1. Roughly 5 DR-DQ haplotypes were handled as single units for association and clustering, since linkage in the cohort was strong. Across about 370 genotyped donors of the cohort, an average of about 220,000 unique TCR beta nucleotide sequences per donor were sequenced, and roughly 17% of those sequences were non-productive.

The cohort was made up of 500 to 850 healthy bone marrow donors. At the time of sampling, every cohort member was nominally healthy, though immune exposures that went unrecorded were likely present. The donor tested CMV seropositive, placing the donor among the 290 or so seropositive members of the cohort. A peripheral blood sample was collected from each donor, and TCR beta sequencing was performed on peripheral blood mononuclear cells. Genomic DNA was extracted from the blood cell samples with the Qiagen DNeasy Blood Extraction Kit. This clone appeared a single time. Its antigen is currently not known. Base qualities are not at hand, and no much larger clone is one base apart. Points the paper makes about the study in general: The authors suggested that the approach could potentially be generalized to other disease states and immunological phenotypes. Because the 87-base-pair reads could not distinguish some IMGT-functional V segments, including TRBV6-2 and TRBV6-3, those segments were excluded. At a false discovery rate of 0.05, a later analysis linked 15,000 to 20,000 TCR beta sequences to specific HLA alleles. Presence/absence analyses assumed roughly uniform sequencing depth across donors, an assumption that may not hold. A further reported finding was that TCR beta sequences accurately predicted the HLA-A and HLA-B alleles for most subjects in the first cohort. In both the original and validation cohorts, the classifier was reported to diagnose cytomegalovirus status with high specificity and sensitivity. A few of the identified cytomegalovirus-associated TCR beta chains were confirmed in vitro to be specific for cytomegalovirus antigens. CMV serostatus was the only immune exposure information available for the cohort. About 17 rarely observed V segments, including chromosome 9 orphons, were excluded from the earlier analysis of several hundred of the donors because counts were too low. Most CMV-associated TCR beta chains appeared to be HLA-restricted in a later analysis, and the HLA associations seemed to be driven largely by CMV exposure. The cohort was sequenced for TCR beta chains only, and without alpha or paired-chain data the features that could be detected were limited. In a later genetic analysis, a missense DCLRE1C variant was associated with V-gene and J-gene trimming of TCR beta chains, and the association was replicated in an independent cohort. Assigning TCR associations to individual alleles was difficult when HLA alleles, especially DR and DQ, strongly co-occurred. In the study, 164 TCR beta chains were listed as associated with cytomegalovirus. Several of the top co-occurrence clusters appeared to be linked to parvovirus B19, influenza, CMV and Epstein-Barr virus, according to a later analysis. A later analysis found that TCR association rates varied across HLA loci, with DRB1 alleles showing the most associated TCRs and HLA-C alleles the fewest. Because HLA typing was unavailable for some donors at each locus, only the typed subset was used in association tests. Correlated functional status among segregating V segments might be attributable to linkage disequilibrium, but an unknown experimental factor could not be ruled out. Across donors, most TCR sequences were observed very rarely, whereas some public TCRs were present in many individuals. Broadly in line with IMGT annotations, most TCR beta V segments showed up in productive rearrangements about 87% or about 30% of the time in an earlier analysis of approximately 600 of the donors. A later genetic analysis reported fewer N-insertions in productive TCRs among donors in an Asian-associated ancestry cluster than the 666-donor mean. In a later analysis, HLA-associated TCR beta chains showed more clonal expansion and lower generation probabilities than non-associated chains that were equally common. A cluster of highly shared sequence variants was judged likely to be a technical artifact of the sequencing pipeline.

The library was produced with the immunoSEQ multiplex PCR assay. For the multiplex PCR, a mixture combining 60 forward primers for TCR Vbeta segments and 13 reverse primers for TCR Jbeta segments was used. A multiplex PCR assay on genomic DNA amplified the CDR3 region of rearranged TCR beta genes. Amplified TCR beta libraries were sequenced as 87-base-pair reads on the Illumina HiSeq System. The original pipeline was this. In a later analysis, tens of millions of unique TCR beta chains were counted across the 666 repertoires, and around 10 million of these chains were shared by at least two donors. Raw reads were error-corrected and collapsed into unique sequences with a nearest-neighbor algorithm that merged closely related sequences to remove PCR and sequencing errors. V, D and J gene segments were assigned by aligning CDR3 sequences to IMGT reference sequences. Each retained sequence needed at least a six-nucleotide match to both a V gene segment and a J gene segment. Rearrangements were classified as productive when the CDR3 lacked stop codons and remained in frame with V and J, and all other rearrangements were classified as non-productive. Following IMGT convention, CDR3 was defined as the stretch from the second conserved V-encoded cysteine to the conserved J-encoded phenylalanine. Sequences without an unambiguous match to a single V gene segment were excluded from the earlier analysis of about 600 of the donors. In an earlier analysis of more than 500 of the donors, a V segment was called functional when productive rearrangements were above 56.7%, and segregating when the standard deviation between donors exceeded 5%. A statistical classification framework was built to diagnose cytomegalovirus status from the catalog of TCR beta chain sequences. V and J gene assignment, in a later analysis, came from comparing TCR nucleotide sequences with IMGT/GENE-DB human TR gene sequences. Using the TCRdist pipeline, a later analysis assigned CDR3 sequences along with most-parsimonious VDJ recombination scenarios. A later analysis defined each TCR beta chain by its CDR3 amino acid sequence plus V-gene family, and excluded reads lacking a unique V-gene family. As a way to deal with suspected cross-contamination and a sequencing artifact, a later analysis dropped 450 to 600 nucleotide sequences that were highly shared and had low generation probability. For each public chain, a later analysis derived a clonal expansion index from normalized ranks of inferred template counts within each repertoire. In a later analysis, generation probabilities were computed with a VDJ recombination model fitted to out-of-frame rearrangements, and the resulting probabilities were checked against IGoR. In a later analysis, hypergeometric tests were used to score TCR-TCR, TCR-HLA and TCR-CMV co-occurrence, with a repertoire-size bias correction applied to TCR pairs. In a later analysis, false discovery rates were estimated by permuting HLA or CMV assignments 20 times. In a later analysis, co-occurring TCRs were grouped with DBSCAN, and TCRdist sequence similarity was added when clustering was performed within HLA-allele-positive subsets. Repertoires with fewer than 30,000 or more than 120,000 public chains, plus five repertoires with anomalous nucleotide sharing, were excluded from co-occurrence clustering. TCRdb carries this immuneACCESS record with in-frame sequences only. Its versions omit some clonotypes, under half of them owing to an unresolved V gene in the studies checked, with the rest unexplained. The D gene and trimming were derived from the DNA, and the V and J assignments and clone size from that table. This sample is represented by approximately 150,000 clones; 78% of them were singletons. The ten largest clones take up 6.2% of the sample.

Compared with germline, V lacks 2 bases and J lacks 4 bases; bases without a gene match: 3. In the germline V gene (reference sequence), CDR1 corresponds to SGHKS and CDR2 to YYEKEE. The CDR3 spans 14 residues, from the cysteine through the phenylalanine. Of the read, only the CDR3 DNA is kept; its 42 bases are in frame from base 1. This clonotype was sampled from a woman in her forties in good health and CMV-seropositive. The sequencing sample was made of PBMCs. The chain is assembled from TRBV5-5 and TRBJ1-1, and 9 junctional nucleotides match TRBD1. The CDR3 in this case is CASSLEQGATEAFF. The sequence in DNA is TGTGCCAGCAGCTTAGAACAGGGGGCCACTGAAGCTTTCTTT. The CDR3, completed at both ends by the reference TRBV5-5 and TRBJ1-1 genes, gives the full variable domain DAGVTQSPTHLIKTRGQQVTLRCSPISGHKSVSWYQQVLGQGPQFIFQYYEKEERGRGNFPDRFSARQFPNYSSELNVNALLLGDSALYLCASSLEQGATEAFFGQGTRLTVV.